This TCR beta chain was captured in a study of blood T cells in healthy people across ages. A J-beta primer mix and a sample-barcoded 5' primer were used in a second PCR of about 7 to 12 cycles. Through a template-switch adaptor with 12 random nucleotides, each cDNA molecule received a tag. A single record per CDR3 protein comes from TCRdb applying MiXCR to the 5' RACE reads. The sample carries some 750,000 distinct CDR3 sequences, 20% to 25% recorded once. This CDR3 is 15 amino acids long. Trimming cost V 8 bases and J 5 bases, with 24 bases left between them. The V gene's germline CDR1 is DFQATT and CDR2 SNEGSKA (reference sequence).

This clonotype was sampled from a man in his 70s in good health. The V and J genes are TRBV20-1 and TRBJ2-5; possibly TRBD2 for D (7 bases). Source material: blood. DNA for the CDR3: TGCAGTCATTCTAGAAGAGGGGGGGTGAGGGAGACCCAGTACTTC. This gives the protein CSHSRRGGVRETQYF.